The T cell receptor beta chain described here comes from a study of Ad26.COV2.S vaccination and SARS-CoV-2 variants (dated by TCRdb to the early 2020s). Background for the entire study: TCRbeta repertoire sequencing served as the tool for gauging how specific and how broad the SARS-CoV-2-reactive T cell receptors were following Ad26.COV2.S vaccination. The TCR-sequenced set comprised approximately 30 samples: approximately 20 Ad26.COV2.S vaccine recipients, 5 placebo recipients and 8 SARS-CoV-2 convalescent individuals. Results the study describes overall, beyond this receptor: Non-spike TCR breadth was comparable between vaccine and placebo recipients, consistent with the vaccine containing only spike. Compared with placebo recipients, Ad26.COV2.S recipients showed higher spike-specific TCR breadth (P = 0.0014). After vaccination, substantial breadth of spike-specific CD8+ and CD4+ T cell responses was reported. According to the authors, total T cell responses may have been underestimated by the TCR breadth and depth analyses.

Trimming at the junction amounts to 6 bases on V and 6 bases on J, and the germline ends lie 18 bases apart. The CDR3 starts with the cysteine, ends with the phenylalanine, and has 15 residues. The only DNA kept is the CDR3, 45 bases in frame from the first base. For CDR1 and CDR2, the germline V gene lists SNHLY and FYNNEI. Concerning this clone: Its antigen is still unknown. No much larger clone exists at a distance of one base, and base qualities are not known.

TCRbeta CDR3 regions were sequenced with the immunoSEQ Assay. After extraction, genomic DNA underwent amplification by bias-controlled multiplex PCR, followed by high-throughput sequencing. Turning to the authors' computational methods: Collapsing and filtering of sequences were performed to quantify the absolute abundance of each unique TCRbeta CDR3 region. T cell fraction was estimated by normalizing TCRbeta template counts to usable DNA, with usable DNA measured through amplification of reference genes found in all nucleated cells. Repertoire TCRs were annotated as SARS-CoV-2-specific when V gene, CDR3 amino acid sequence and J gene were exactly matched to a known reactive TCR set. The reference SARS-CoV-2 TCR set came from MIRA and was filtered for enrichment in COVID-19-positive ImmuneCODE repertoires, removing public or cross-reactive TCRs. Using the MIRA antigens, annotated TCRs were further analysed by specific ORF or by position within an ORF. Breadth was defined as the number of annotated unique rearrangements divided by the total number of unique productive rearrangements, and depth was defined as the summed frequency of the annotated unique rearrangements. Two-sided Wilcoxon rank-sum tests were applied when comparing TCR breadth between groups. The immuneACCESS repertoire file appears here via TCRdb, limited to in-frame rearrangements. These files lack a portion of the clones; in checked studies, under half of the deficit traces to unresolved V genes, and the cause of the others is not known. The DNA was the basis for D and trimming; V, J and clone size are from that table. The sample table shows over 110,000 clones, and approximately 90% are seen once. Less than 6% of the sample lies in the top ten.

Reading the label with the study, this specimen's time point is: individuals recovered from natural SARS-CoV-2 infection. Sample: peripheral blood, taken after recovery from COVID-19. This receptor was identified in a human donor who had recovered from COVID-19. The receptor chain draws on TRBV2 and TRBJ1-5; 5 matching bases give a weak D call of TRBD1. The sequence in DNA is TGTGCCAGCAGGTCCCAGGGTGGATTTGCTCAGCCCCAGCATTTT. Its translation reads: CASRSQGGFAQPQHF.